Presented here are 25 T cell receptor beta chains from one specimen sequenced in a study of OX40 agonist ivuxolimab in advanced cancers. TCRdb's copy holds only in-frame clones and misses some; the assay was immunoSEQ multiplex PCR. The sample carries 70,000 or so clones, roughly nine tenths recorded once. Sequenced material: CD4+ or CD8+ T cells sorted from blood, taken in a trial of the OX40 agonist ivuxolimab. The receptors shown here come from an adult with an advanced solid tumor such as melanoma, head and neck, liver or kidney cancer.

The chain couples TRBV6-6 to TRBJ1-4; the D is unclear. The germline V and J ends were trimmed by 0 bases and 5 bases, with 4 bases remaining between them. This CDR3 spans 13 amino acids. CDR1 is MNHNY, CDR2 SVGAGI, per germline (reference sequence). Here the CDR3 reads CASSYSANEKLFF. The CDR3 DNA follows: TGTGCCAGCAGTTACTCGGCCAATGAAAAACTGTTTTTT.

The genes are TRBV11-2 and TRBJ1-1, with 7 bases aligning to TRBD1. The CDR3 runs to 15 residues. Trimming took 3 bases from V and 2 from J; bases not matched to a gene: 6. Germline V gives CDR1 SGHAT, CDR2 FQNNGV. For the CDR3, the DNA is TGTGCCAGCAGCTTGGGACAGCCAGTAAACACTGAAGCTTTCTTT. It encodes CASSLGQPVNTEAFF.

This clone appeared once. J is TRBJ1-1 and V is TRBV11-2; TRBD1 might be the D (5 bases). V was clipped by 0 bases and J by 0 bases, with 8 bases between them. CDR1 and CDR2 from the germline V gene are SGHAT and FQNNGV. The CDR3 is 15 residues long. The DNA of the CDR3 is TGTGCCAGCAGCTTAGAGGGGGGAGTGAACACTGAAGCTTTCTTT. Protein sequence: CASSLEGGVNTEAFF.

This clone occurred a few times. The V call is TRBV30, the J call TRBJ2-2, with TRBD2 as a possible D gene (7 bases). V dropped 2 bases and J dropped 3 bases, with 10 bases sitting between them. This CDR3 region has 14 residues. Germline V gene lookup returns CDR1 GTSNPN and CDR2 SVGIG (reference sequence). The CDR3 coding sequence is TGTGCCTGGAGTTGGCGGGGGCACACCGGGGAGCTGTTTTTT. This sequence encodes CAWSWRGHTGELFF.

J is TRBJ1-6 and V is TRBV27; D gene ambiguous. CDR3 length: 13 residues. V gave up 6 bases and J gave up 1 base, with 4 bases separating them. Germline V gives CDR1 MNHEY, CDR2 SMNVEV (reference sequence). The CDR3 DNA reads as TGTGCCAGCAGGGGTTCCTATAATTCACCCCTCCACTTT. It specifies CASRGSYNSPLHF.

With respect to this clone: Because the CDR3 is missing its conserved closing phenylalanine or tryptophan, this is likely a read error. This chain joins TRBV7-3 and TRBJ1-6; 7 positions match TRBD1. The trim removed 6 bases at V and 9 bases at J, leaving 8 bases unmatched. CDR3 size: 14 residues. CDR1 SGHTA and CDR2 FQGTGA come from the germline V gene. The CDR3 is CASSPQGDASPLHS. The CDR3 DNA follows: TGTGCCAGCAGTCCCCAGGGGGATGCTTCACCCCTCCACTCT.

The chain carries TRBV5-1 and TRBJ2-7; the D is unclear. V gave up 0 bases and J gave up 0 bases, with 7 bases separating them. The CDR3 is 14 amino acids. The germline gives CDR1 SGHRS, CDR2 YFSETQ. CDR3 in amino acids: CASSLVRSSYEQYF. In nucleotides, the CDR3 is TGCGCCAGCAGCTTGGTCAGGAGCTCCTACGAGCAGTACTTC.

The chain recombines TRBV5-4 with TRBJ2-7; 8 bases line up with TRBD1. The germline CDR1 and CDR2 sequences are SGHNT and YYREEE (reference sequence). The CDR3 totals 17 residues. The V and J ends lost 0 bases and 6 bases, in that order; junction bases with no gene match: 14. The CDR3 DNA is TGTGCCAGCAGCTTGGGAAGAGGGACAGGAGGGGAGGCCGAGCAGTACTTC. This translates into CASSLGRGTGGEAEQYF.

The gene calls are TRBV28 and TRBJ2-7; 7 bases are shared with TRBD1. Germline CDR1 is MDHEN and CDR2 is SYDVKM. The V and J ends lost 6 bases and 0 bases, in that order; junction bases with no gene match: 8. This CDR3 has 15 amino acids. The CDR3 coding sequence is TGTGCCAGCAGAGGACAGGCCTCCCTCTCCTACGAGCAGTACTTC. Encoded protein: CASRGQASLSYEQYF.

This chain joins TRBV4-2 and TRBJ2-3; D may be TRBD2 (5 bases). Germline V lookup: CDR1 LGHNA, CDR2 YNFKEQ. Trimming cost V 0 bases and J 5 bases, with 15 bases left between them. The CDR3 has 16 residues. CDR3 sequence (DNA): TGTGCCAGCAGCCAAGACCCCCCTGGTAGCGTAGATACGCAGTATTTT. Amino acid sequence: CASSQDPPGSVDTQYF.

This chain links TRBV7-2 with TRBJ1-4, with a possible D match to TRBD1 (5 bases). V dropped 1 base and J dropped 8 bases, with 14 bases sitting between them. CDR3 length: 15 amino acids. Germline CDR1 and CDR2: SGHTA and FQGNSA. DNA for the CDR3: TGTGCCAGCAGCTTAGGGGTCAGGGTAGACGAAAAACTGTTTTTT. It specifies CASSLGVRVDEKLFF.

The rearrangement uses TRBV7-2 and TRBJ1-1; D is ambiguous. The length of the CDR3 is 14 residues. Per germline, CDR1 SGHTA and CDR2 FQGNSA. The V gene lost 4 bases and the J gene lost 1 base, with 10 bases spanning the gap. CDR3 sequence: CASSSSWQNTEAFF. CDR3 coding DNA: TGTGCCAGCAGCTCCTCCTGGCAGAACACTGAAGCTTTCTTT. Full variable domain (rest looked up from reference TRBV7-2 and TRBJ1-1): GAGVSQSPSNKVTEKGKDVELRCDPISGHTALYWYRQSLGQGLEFLIYFQGNSAPDKSGLPSDRFSAERTGGSVSTLTIQRTQQEDSAVYLCASSSSWQNTEAFFGQGTRLTVV.

The chain is built from TRBV19 and TRBJ1-5; D possibly corresponds to TRBD1 (6 bases). The CDR3 spans 16 residues. From germline, CDR1 is LNHDA and CDR2 SQIVND (reference sequence). Deletions cut 0 bases from V and 1 base from J, with 10 bases between. The CDR3 sequence: CASSIDKGGSNQPQHF. CDR3 nucleotide sequence: TGTGCCAGTAGTATAGATAAGGGGGGAAGCAATCAGCCCCAGCATTTT.

This chain joins TRBV30 and TRBJ2-3, with a weak D call TRBD2 (5 bases). The CDR3 spans 11 residues. V lost 2 bases and J 11 bases, leaving 11 bases between the germline ends. Germline lookup yields CDR1 GTSNPN and CDR2 SVGIG (reference sequence). CDR3 residues: CAWSRELGQYF. Written as DNA, the CDR3 is TGTGCCTGGAGTAGGGAGCTGGGGCAGTATTTT.

The chain links TRBV9 to TRBJ2-1; 10 nucleotides agree with TRBD2. Trimming removed 7 bases from V and 7 bases from J; junction bases left unmatched: 5. CDR1 and CDR2 (germline): SGDLS, YYNGEE. The CDR3 loop spans 13 amino acids. The CDR3 DNA is TGTGCCAGCGCTAGCGGGAGTTTAAATGAGCAGTTCTTC. Its translation is CASASGSLNEQFF.

CDR3 DNA: TGTGCCAGCAGTTACGTGGGACAGGGGGATGAAAAACTGTTTTTT. Residues: CASSYVGQGDEKLFF. The chain has TRBV28 and TRBJ1-4, with 11 bases that match TRBD1. The length of the CDR3 is 15 residues. Germline V CDR1 and CDR2: MDHEN, SYDVKM. Trimming removed 4 bases from V and 6 bases from J; junction bases left unmatched: 4.

This chain joins TRBV7-2 and TRBJ1-5, with D possibly matching TRBD1 (5 bases). This CDR3 is built from 12 residues. CDR1 is SGHTA, CDR2 FQGNSA, per germline. Trimming removed 8 bases at V and 4 bases at J, with 9 bases between. DNA for the CDR3: TGTGCCAGCGGCCAGGGAAATCAGCCCCAGCATTTT. Amino acid sequence: CASGQGNQPQHF.

This rearrangement joins TRBV27 to TRBJ2-5; D not resolved. This CDR3 spans 14 amino acids. Germline CDR1 reads MNHEY; CDR2 reads SMNVEV (reference sequence). Deletions cut 6 bases from V and 5 bases from J, with 16 bases between. CDR3 DNA: TGTGCCAGCAGCCGTGTAGGGCTGTCCGAGACCCAGTACTTC. It is translated as CASSRVGLSETQYF.

This rearrangement joins TRBV25-1 to TRBJ2-5; D is unresolved. The CDR3 extends over 11 amino acids. Trimming left V 5 bases short and J 3 bases short, with 4 bases between. CDR1 is MGHDK, CDR2 SYGVNS, per germline. The CDR3 sequence: CASSPKETQYF. The CDR3 DNA is TGTGCCAGCAGTCCTAAAGAGACCCAGTACTTC.

This chain joins TRBV6-1 and TRBJ2-5, with 7 bases matching TRBD2. This CDR3 has 12 residues. V lost 7 bases and J lost 5; bases outside the gene matches: 4. The germline CDR1 and CDR2 sequences are MNHNS and SASEGT. The CDR3 reads CASTGGWETQYF. The CDR3 DNA sequence: TGTGCCAGCACGGGGGGATGGGAGACCCAGTACTTC.

The rearrangement links TRBV5-4 to TRBJ1-2; D might be TRBD1 (6 bases). The CDR3 has 14 amino acids. CDR1 and CDR2 from the germline V gene are SGHNT and YYREEE (reference sequence). Between the trimmed V and J ends, which lost 0 bases and 7 bases, there was a span of 13 bases. The CDR3 sequence: CASSLAGGQGGYTF. DNA of the CDR3: TGTGCCAGCAGCTTGGCCGGGGGGCAAGGTGGCTACACCTTC.

J is TRBJ2-3 and V is TRBV11-2, with 7 bases fitting TRBD1. The V and J ends lost 5 bases and 4 bases, in that order; junction bases with no gene match: 6. The CDR3 sequence is 14 residues long. CDR1 and CDR2 (germline): SGHAT, FQNNGV. This chain's CDR3 is CASSRWDRADTQYF. The CDR3, as DNA: TGTGCCAGCAGCCGATGGGACAGAGCAGATACGCAGTATTTT.

The rearrangement links TRBV11-3 to TRBJ2-7, with 8 bases that match TRBD1. The germline V gene has CDR1 SGHNT and CDR2 YENEEA. V was pared by 4 bases and J by 8 bases, with 7 bases of the junction left unmatched. The length of the CDR3 is 13 residues. The CDR3 is CASSSDRGEKQYF. The CDR3 coding sequence is TGTGCCAGCAGCTCCGACAGGGGTGAGAAGCAGTACTTC.

This clone has just a few counts. V gene TRBV5-1 combines with J gene TRBJ1-5, with D unclear. The CDR3 has 14 amino acids. Trimming removed 3 bases at V and 4 bases at J, with 11 bases between. Germline CDR1 is SGHRS and CDR2 is YFSETQ. For the CDR3, the DNA is TGCGCCAGCAGCTCGGGAGTATTAAATCAGCCCCAGCATTTT. This codes for CASSSGVLNQPQHF.

Only one count was recorded for this clone. This chain joins TRBV7-3 and TRBJ1-4; D call uncertain. CDR1 and CDR2 (germline): SGHTA, FQGTGA. V lost 5 bases to trimming and J lost 6 bases, with 10 bases between them. This CDR3 contains 13 residues. The CDR3, as DNA: TGTGCCAGCAGCCCCACCGGATATGAAAAACTGTTTTTT. This codes for CASSPTGYEKLFF.